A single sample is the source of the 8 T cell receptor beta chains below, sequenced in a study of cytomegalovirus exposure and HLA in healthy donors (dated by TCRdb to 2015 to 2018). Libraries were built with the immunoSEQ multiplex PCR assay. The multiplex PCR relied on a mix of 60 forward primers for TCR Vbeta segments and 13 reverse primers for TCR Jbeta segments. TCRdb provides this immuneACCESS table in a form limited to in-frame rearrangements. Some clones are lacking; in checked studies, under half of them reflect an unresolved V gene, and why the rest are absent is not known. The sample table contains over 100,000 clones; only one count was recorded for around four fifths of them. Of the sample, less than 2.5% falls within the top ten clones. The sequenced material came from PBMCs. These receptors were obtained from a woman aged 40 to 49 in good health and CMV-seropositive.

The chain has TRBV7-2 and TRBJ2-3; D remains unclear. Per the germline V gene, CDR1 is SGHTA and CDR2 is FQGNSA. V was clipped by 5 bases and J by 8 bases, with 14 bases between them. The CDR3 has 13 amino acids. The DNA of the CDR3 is TGTGCCAGCAGCCCGCCAGCGAATCGTACGCAGTATTTT. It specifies CASSPPANRTQYF.

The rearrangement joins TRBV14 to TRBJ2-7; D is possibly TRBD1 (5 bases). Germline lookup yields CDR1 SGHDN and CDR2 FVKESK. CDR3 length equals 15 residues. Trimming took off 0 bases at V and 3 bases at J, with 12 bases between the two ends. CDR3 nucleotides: TGTGCCAGCAGCCAAGAGGGGCAGTTCGACTACGAGCAGTACTTC. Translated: CASSQEGQFDYEQYF.

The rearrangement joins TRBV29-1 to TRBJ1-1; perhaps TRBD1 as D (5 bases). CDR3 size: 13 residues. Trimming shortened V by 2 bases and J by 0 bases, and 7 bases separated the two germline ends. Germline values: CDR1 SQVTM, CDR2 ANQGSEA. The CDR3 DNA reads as TGCAGCGTTGAAAACAGGATGAACACTGAAGCTTTCTTT. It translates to CSVENRMNTEAFF.

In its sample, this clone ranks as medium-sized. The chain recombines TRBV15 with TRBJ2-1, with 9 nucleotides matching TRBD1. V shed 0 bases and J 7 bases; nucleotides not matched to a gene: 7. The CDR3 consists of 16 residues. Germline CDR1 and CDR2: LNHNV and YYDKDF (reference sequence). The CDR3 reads CATSRDGGTGSNEQFF. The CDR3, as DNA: TGTGCCACCAGCAGAGATGGTGGGACAGGGAGTAATGAGCAGTTCTTC.

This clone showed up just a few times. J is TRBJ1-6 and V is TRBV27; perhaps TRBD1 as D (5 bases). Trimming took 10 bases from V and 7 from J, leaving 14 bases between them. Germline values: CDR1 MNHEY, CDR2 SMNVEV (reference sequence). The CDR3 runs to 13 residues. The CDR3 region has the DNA TGTGCCACCCTGGGGCGGAAGAATTCACCCCTCCACTTT. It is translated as CATLGRKNSPLHF.

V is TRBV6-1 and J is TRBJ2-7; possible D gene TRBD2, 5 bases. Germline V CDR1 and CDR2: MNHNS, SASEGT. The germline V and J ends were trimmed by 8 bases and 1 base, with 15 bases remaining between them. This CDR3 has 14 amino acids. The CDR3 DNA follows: TGTGCCAGCGCTGCAAGGGAGATGTCCTACGAGCAGTACTTC. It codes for CASAAREMSYEQYF.

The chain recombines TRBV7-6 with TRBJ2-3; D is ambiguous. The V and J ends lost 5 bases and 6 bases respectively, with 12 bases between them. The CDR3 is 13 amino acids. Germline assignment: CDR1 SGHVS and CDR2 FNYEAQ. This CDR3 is CASSVLVADTQYF. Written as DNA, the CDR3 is TGTGCCAGCAGCGTCCTAGTTGCGGATACGCAGTATTTT.

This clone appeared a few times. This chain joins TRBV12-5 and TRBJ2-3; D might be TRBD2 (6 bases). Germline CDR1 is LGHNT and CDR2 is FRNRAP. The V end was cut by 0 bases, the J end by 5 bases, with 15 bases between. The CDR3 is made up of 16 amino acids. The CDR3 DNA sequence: TGTGCTAGTGGTTTGGTACCCGGGCGGGACCAAGATACGCAGTATTTT. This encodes CASGLVPGRDQDTQYF.